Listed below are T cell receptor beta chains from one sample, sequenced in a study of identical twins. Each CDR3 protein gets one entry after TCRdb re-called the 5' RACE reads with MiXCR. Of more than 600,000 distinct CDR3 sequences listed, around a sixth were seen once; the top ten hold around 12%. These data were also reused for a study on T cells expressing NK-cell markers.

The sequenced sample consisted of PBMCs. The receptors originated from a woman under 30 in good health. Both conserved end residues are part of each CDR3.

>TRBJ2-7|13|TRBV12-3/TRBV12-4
CASSLTNFYEQYF
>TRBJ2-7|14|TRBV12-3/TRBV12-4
CASSSERGAHEQYF
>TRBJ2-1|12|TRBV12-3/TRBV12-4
CASSHPLGEQFF
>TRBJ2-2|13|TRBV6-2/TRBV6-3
CASRGQGTGELFF
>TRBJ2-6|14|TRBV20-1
CSAPADSGANVLTF
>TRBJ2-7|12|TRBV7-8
CASSFAASEQYF
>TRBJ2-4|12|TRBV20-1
CSAQQALNIQYF
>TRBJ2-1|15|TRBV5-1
CAGSLEGSSYNEQFF
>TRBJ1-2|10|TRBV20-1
CSAVGVGYTF
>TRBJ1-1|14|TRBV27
CASSLRGGDAEAFF
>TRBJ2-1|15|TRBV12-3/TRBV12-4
CASINGLGLGDEQFF
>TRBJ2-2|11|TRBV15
CATTNTGELFF
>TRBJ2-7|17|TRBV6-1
CASSERYRGPSSYEQYF
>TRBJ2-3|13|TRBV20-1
CTTLAGNTDTQYF
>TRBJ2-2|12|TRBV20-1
CSASPGAGELFF
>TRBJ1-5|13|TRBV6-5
CASGHGVSQPQHF
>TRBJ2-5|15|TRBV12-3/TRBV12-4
CASSLLRGGQETQYF
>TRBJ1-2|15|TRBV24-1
CATSDHFVQPYGYTF
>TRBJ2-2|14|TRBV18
CASSSGGATGELFF
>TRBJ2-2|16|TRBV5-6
CASSLVGGQNTGELFF
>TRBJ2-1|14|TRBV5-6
CASFLVGLLNEQFF
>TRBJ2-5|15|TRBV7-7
CASSKLQGSQETQYF
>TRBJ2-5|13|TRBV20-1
CSATGSRQETQYF
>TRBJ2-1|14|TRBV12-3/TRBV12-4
CASSLGTSGGGQFF
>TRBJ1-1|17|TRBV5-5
CASSIGAVFAGNTEAFF
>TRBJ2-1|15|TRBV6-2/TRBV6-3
CASSYRREDRNEQFF